The source of this TCR beta chain is a study of cytomegalovirus exposure and HLA in healthy donors. Study results and limitations: Later, an analysis showed that TCR beta chains associated with HLA were more clonally expanded than others that were equally common.

As for this clone: The antigen remains undetermined.

Healthy bone marrow donors made up the donors. Primers for the PCR totalled 60 Vbeta and 13 Jbeta. In the original processing: Counted up in a later analysis, unique TCR beta chains came to some 80 million, with around 10 million shared. Sequenced by immunoSEQ multiplex PCR; TCRdb stores in-frame clones only, minus some. That table supplies the V and J calls and clone size; D and trimming were determined from the DNA. Here the sample spans 90,000 to 95,000 clones, around 81% being singletons. The sequenced sample consisted of PBMCs. The TCR sequence derives from a man between 25 and 39 years old in good health and CMV-seronegative.

The CDR3 reads CASSYSGQAPKETQYF. The DNA for the CDR3 is TGTGCCAGCAGCTATTCGGGACAGGCCCCAAAAGAGACCCAGTACTTC. This chain connects TRBV7-3 to TRBJ2-5, with 8 bases that match TRBD1. CDR1 is SGHTA, CDR2 FQGTGA, per germline. J was trimmed by 3 bases and V by 4 bases; bases with no gene match: 10. The CDR3 has 16 amino acids.